The 22 T cell receptor beta chains below come from one sample, sequenced in a study of immune evolution from preneoplasia to lung adenocarcinoma. The repertoire was sequenced with immunoSEQ multiplex PCR; TCRdb's copy has only in-frame clones and lacks some. The repertoire includes several thousand clones, roughly 77% of them detected once, and roughly 11% sits in the top ten. Sequencing used FFPE minimally invasive lung adenocarcinoma tissue. The origin of the receptors is a person aged 65-85 years with lung adenocarcinoma.

The rearrangement joins TRBV6-1 to TRBJ1-4, with TRBD1 as a possible D gene (5 bases). The germline V gene encodes CDR1 MNHNS and CDR2 SASEGT. Trimming removed 7 bases at V and 5 bases at J, with 17 bases between. This CDR3 spans 15 amino acids. The CDR3 DNA sequence: TGTGCCAGCACCGGCTGGGGACCGAGCAATGAAAAACTGTTTTTT. Protein product: CASTGWGPSNEKLFF.

The chain employs TRBV2 and TRBJ1-4; TRBD1 might be the D (6 bases). From germline, CDR1 is SNHLY and CDR2 FYNNEI. The CDR3 covers 11 residues. The V and J ends lost 5 bases and 15 bases respectively, with 13 bases between them. CDR3 in DNA: TGTGCCAGCAGTAACACAGGGAACTTGTTTTTT. Translating it yields CASSNTGNLFF.

The chain recombines TRBV28 with TRBJ2-7; D might be TRBD1 or TRBD2, each matching 5 bases. The germline CDR1 and CDR2 sequences are MDHEN and SYDVKM. The V end was cut by 7 bases, the J end by 6 bases, with 19 bases between. The length of the CDR3 is 14 residues. DNA of the CDR3: TGTGCCAGCACCGAGGGGCCGGCGGTACCCGAGCAGTACTTC. Translated, it gives CASTEGPAVPEQYF.

The chain uses TRBV18 and TRBJ2-1; TRBD2 might be the D (6 bases). In germline, CDR1 is KGHSH, CDR2 LQKENI. The CDR3 covers 14 residues. V gave up 0 bases and J gave up 7 bases, with 10 bases separating them. The CDR3 DNA follows: TGTGCCAGCTCACCACCGGGACTGAGGAATGAGCAGTTCTTC. Amino acid sequence: CASSPPGLRNEQFF.

The CDR3 protein is CASRHRSGGGYGYTF. DNA for the CDR3: TGCGCCAGCAGGCATCGGTCAGGGGGTGGCTATGGCTACACCTTC. J is TRBJ1-2 and V is TRBV4-1; 7 bases are shared with TRBD1. The CDR3 totals 15 residues. Germline CDR1 is MGHRA and CDR2 is YSYEKL. With 6 bases clipped from V and 4 bases from J, the junction kept 11 bases outside the gene matches.

The genes are TRBV30 and TRBJ2-3; D not certain. This CDR3 is 12 amino acids long. V lost 4 bases, J lost 4 bases, and 9 bases lay in between. CDR1 is GTSNPN, CDR2 SVGIG, per germline (reference sequence). This chain's CDR3 is CAWNENADTQYF. In DNA form, the CDR3 reads TGTGCCTGGAATGAGAATGCAGATACGCAGTATTTT. Full variable domain (remainder filled in from reference TRBV30 and TRBJ2-3): SQTIHQWPATLVQPVGSPLSLECTVEGTSNPNLYWYRQAAGRGLQLLFYSVGIGQISSEVPQNLSASRPQDRQFILSSKKLLLSDSGFYLCAWNENADTQYFGPGTRLTVL.

This clone was counted only a few times. The rearrangement links TRBV9 to TRBJ2-7; 8 nucleotides match TRBD2. J lost 6 bases, V lost 4 bases, and 12 bases had no gene match. The germline CDR1 and CDR2 sequences are SGDLS and YYNGEE. The CDR3 loop spans 15 amino acids. CDR3 DNA sequence: TGTGCCAGCAGCCAACTACTAGCGGCCCCCTCCGAGCAGTACTTC. Translating gives CASSQLLAAPSEQYF.

This clone was detected only a few times. The V and J genes are TRBV5-4 and TRBJ2-3; TRBD1 agrees at 10 bases. Per germline, CDR1 SGHNT and CDR2 YYREEE (reference sequence). V lost 2 bases, J lost 5 bases, and 11 bases stayed unmatched. This CDR3 region has 17 residues. DNA of the CDR3: TGTGCCAGCAGCTTAGATGGGGGACAGGGGAGGGGAGATACGCAGTATTTT. This encodes CASSLDGGQGRGDTQYF.

The chain is built from TRBV7-9 and TRBJ2-7; D not certain. The V end was cut by 1 base, the J end by 1 base, with 2 bases between. The germline CDR1 and CDR2 sequences are SEHNR and FQNEAQ (reference sequence). The CDR3 has 12 amino acids. DNA for the CDR3: TGTGCCAGCAGCTTAGTGTCCTACGAGCAGTACTTC. This translates into CASSLVSYEQYF.

This clone was seen only a few times. The gene calls are TRBV2 and TRBJ1-4; D gene unclear. Trimming removed 7 bases from V and 4 bases from J, with 13 bases in between. Germline V gives CDR1 SNHLY, CDR2 FYNNEI. This CDR3 has 14 residues. CDR3 sequence: CASMKAGLNEKLFF. As DNA, the CDR3 is TGTGCCAGCATGAAGGCAGGTCTTAATGAAAAACTGTTTTTT.

This clone is termed large. The genes are TRBV7-9 and TRBJ2-1; no reliable D call. Trimming cost V 0 bases and J 5 bases, with 5 bases left between them. CDR1 is SEHNR and CDR2 is FQNEAQ in the germline V gene (reference sequence). CDR3 size: 13 residues. CDR3 DNA sequence: TGTGCCAGCAGCTTAGCCCGTGACAATGAGCAGTTCTTC. Its translation is CASSLARDNEQFF.

The chain carries TRBV7-9 and TRBJ2-6, with D perhaps TRBD2 (6 bases). From germline, CDR1 is SEHNR and CDR2 FQNEAQ (reference sequence). Trimming took off 7 bases at V and 0 bases at J, with 16 bases between the two ends. The CDR3 is made up of 17 amino acids. The CDR3 region has the DNA TGTGCCAGCACCACGGGACTTATAATCTCTGGGGCCAACGTCCTGACTTTC. Translation: CASTTGLIISGANVLTF.

This chain connects TRBV6-5 to TRBJ2-3; 10 nucleotides align to TRBD1. Germline V lookup: CDR1 MNHEY, CDR2 SVGAGI. The length of the CDR3 is 15 residues. Germline trimming cut 5 bases from V and 7 bases from J; bases unmatched to any gene: 9. The CDR3 nucleotides are TGTGCCAGCAGTGCGACAGGGGGCGGTGAGAATACGCAGTATTTT. Protein: CASSATGGGENTQYF.

This clone has only a few counts. The sample contains more than one DNA sequence encoding this CDR3. The V gene is TRBV5-1, the J gene TRBJ2-3; 7 bases are a match to TRBD2. The CDR3 contains 14 residues. Looked up from germline, CDR1 is SGHRS and CDR2 is YFSETQ. Unmatched junction bases numbered 4, after V lost 4 bases and J lost 2 bases. CDR3 nucleotide sequence: TGCGCCAGCAGCCCGGGGGGATACACAGATACGCAGTATTTT. This sequence encodes CASSPGGYTDTQYF.

The chain has TRBV6-1 and TRBJ2-5; D remains unclear. The CDR3 length is 13 residues. CDR1 is MNHNS and CDR2 is SASEGT in the germline V gene. V dropped 1 base and J dropped 5 bases, with 8 bases sitting between them. CDR3 region: CASSEGERETQYF. The CDR3 nucleotides read TGTGCCAGCAGTGAAGGGGAACGGGAGACCCAGTACTTC.

Remarks on this clone: The same CDR3 can be traced to other DNA sequences in this sample. V is TRBV11-2 and J is TRBJ2-7, with D unresolved. Germline values: CDR1 SGHAT, CDR2 FQNNGV. V lost 2 bases and J 0 bases, leaving 8 bases between the germline ends. This CDR3 has 14 amino acids. This CDR3 reads CASSLTDNSYEQYF. The CDR3 region has the DNA TGTGCCAGCAGCTTAACAGATAACTCCTACGAGCAGTACTTC.

J is TRBJ1-2 and V is TRBV11-3, with TRBD1 matching 11 bases. CDR3 length equals 16 residues. V lost 1 base to trimming and J lost 4 bases; unmatched junction nucleotides: 5. From germline, CDR1 is SGHNT and CDR2 YENEEA. In nucleotides, the CDR3 is TGTGCCAGCAGCTTAGGGACAGGGGGCGCTTCCTATGGCTACACCTTC. This codes for CASSLGTGGASYGYTF.

The chain joins TRBV6-1 to TRBJ2-1; D perhaps matches TRBD1 (6 bases). CDR1 and CDR2 from the germline V gene are MNHNS and SASEGT. The CDR3 is 14 residues long. V shed 7 bases and J shed 8 bases, with 18 bases lying between them. The CDR3 region is CASMPGQPGYEQFF. The CDR3 bases are TGTGCCAGCATGCCCGGACAGCCGGGCTATGAGCAGTTCTTC.

This chain uses TRBV7-9 with TRBJ2-7; TRBD2 aligns across 11 bases. Germline V gives CDR1 SEHNR, CDR2 FQNEAQ (reference sequence). There are 15 residues in the CDR3. V shed 2 bases, J shed 4 bases, and the junction held 4 bases outside the gene matches. The CDR3, as DNA: TGTGCCAGCAGCTTACCTACTAGCGGGAGATACGAGCAGTACTTC. As protein: CASSLPTSGRYEQYF.

This rearrangement joins TRBV5-1 to TRBJ2-7, with TRBD1 identical over 7 bases. The germline CDR1 and CDR2 sequences are SGHRS and YFSETQ. The junction had 10 bases not matched to a gene; V was cut back by 1 base and J by 3 bases. The CDR3 runs 16 residues. CDR3 sequence: CASSLTPTGVGYEQYF. Here the CDR3 DNA reads TGCGCCAGCAGCTTGACCCCTACAGGGGTAGGCTACGAGCAGTACTTC.

This rearrangement joins TRBV5-1 to TRBJ2-7; the D gene is possibly TRBD1 (5 bases). Germline CDR1 is SGHRS and CDR2 is YFSETQ. Trimming left V 0 bases short and J 3 bases short, with 7 bases between. There are 13 residues in the CDR3. The CDR3 protein is CASSLGQYYEQYF. CDR3 nucleotide sequence: TGCGCCAGCAGCTTGGGACAGTACTACGAGCAGTACTTC.

This chain connects TRBV7-2 to TRBJ2-2, with 8 positions matching TRBD2. V shed 6 bases, J shed 7 bases, and the junction held 13 bases outside the gene matches. The CDR3 is 16 amino acids. The germline gives CDR1 SGHTA, CDR2 FQGNSA. CDR3 DNA sequence: TGTGCCAGCAGACCACCGGGACTAGAGAGAGTCGGGGAGCTGTTTTTT. Translated: CASRPPGLERVGELFF.